These 18 T cell receptor beta chains were sequenced from one sample in a study of human T cells and chemical hapten exposure. Time point in this sample: patch test 2, 6 weeks after DPC sensitization. Specified treatment: therapeutic diphenylcyclopropenone sensitization with weekly scalp DPC. From the RACE reads, TCRdb called clonotypes with MiXCR, one entry per CDR3 protein. This repertoire shows about 96,000 distinct CDR3 sequences, 7% to 10% found once; its top ten account for just over 2%. The starting material was whole blood, obtained in connection with sensitization to the hapten diphenylcyclopropenone (DPC). Receptor source: a woman aged 40 to 50 with alopecia areata. Some clones in this sample may be carry-over from other donors' samples.

The table lists this clonotype with a few counts. CDR3 nucleotide sequence: TGCAGTGCTAGGGGGATTGGTAATGAAAAACTGTTTTTT. It is translated as CSARGIGNEKLFF. The V gene is TRBV20-1, the J gene TRBJ1-4; no firm D call. The ends were cut back, 3 bases at V and 4 bases at J, with 9 bases in the middle. Germline assignment: CDR1 DFQATT and CDR2 SNEGSKA (reference sequence). CDR3 length: 13 amino acids.

The rearrangement links TRBV9 to TRBJ2-1; D unresolved. V was shortened by 0 bases and J by 8 bases, with 15 bases between the two germline ends. The CDR3 covers 15 residues. CDR1 is SGDLS, CDR2 YYNGEE, per germline. Here the CDR3 reads CASSVEPWTGYEQFF. The CDR3, as DNA: TGTGCCAGCAGCGTAGAACCGTGGACCGGCTATGAGCAGTTCTTC.

The chain has TRBV19 and TRBJ1-5, with D tentatively TRBD1 (5 bases). CDR1 is LNHDA, CDR2 SQIVND, per germline (reference sequence). Trimming took 8 bases from V and 0 from J, leaving 14 bases between them. The CDR3 contains 15 residues. The CDR3 bases are TGTGCCAGTGGGGCAAGGGAATATAGCAATCAGCCCCAGCATTTT. Amino acids: CASGAREYSNQPQHF.

The V and J genes are TRBV28 and TRBJ2-5, with a tentative D call TRBD1 (5 bases). The ends were cut back, 5 bases at V and 5 bases at J, with 18 bases in the middle. CDR3 length: 15 amino acids. Germline CDR1 and CDR2: MDHEN and SYDVKM. The CDR3 region has the DNA TGTGCCAGCAGTCCTATTGGGGCAAGGACGGAGACCCAGTACTTC. This codes for CASSPIGARTETQYF.

In this sample, this clonotype turned up many times. V gene TRBV6-5 combines with J gene TRBJ1-1; 12 bases align to TRBD1. J lost 0 bases, V lost 0 bases, and 5 bases had no gene match. Germline V CDR1 and CDR2: MNHEY, SVGAGI. The CDR3 length is 18 residues. The DNA for the CDR3 is TGTGCCAGCAGTTACTCGGGGACAGGGGGCGGGATGAACACTGAAGCTTTCTTT. Translation: CASSYSGTGGGMNTEAFF.

This chain connects TRBV7-9 to TRBJ2-5; 7 positions agree with TRBD2. The V gene end was trimmed by 4 bases and the J gene end by 3 bases; junction bases not matched to a gene: 8. The CDR3 is 15 residues long. From germline, CDR1 is SEHNR and CDR2 FQNEAQ (reference sequence). The CDR3 DNA sequence: TGTGCCAGCAGCTCCAGCGGGAACAGCGAAGAGACCCAGTACTTC. Amino acids: CASSSSGNSEETQYF.

In this sample, this clonotype turned up many times. The rearrangement links TRBV5-1 to TRBJ2-1; D unresolved. The germline V gene encodes CDR1 SGHRS and CDR2 YFSETQ. The CDR3 has 15 residues. V lost 5 bases and J lost 3, with 15 bases in between. In DNA, the CDR3 is TGCGCCAGCAGAAACAGCATACAGATCTACAATGAGCAGTTCTTC. Amino acids: CASRNSIQIYNEQFF.

This clonotype was counted ten times or more. The chain recombines TRBV7-9 with TRBJ2-2; no definite D call. V was trimmed by 5 bases and J by 2 bases, leaving 9 bases between them. Germline V lookup: CDR1 SEHNR, CDR2 FQNEAQ (reference sequence). CDR3 size: 14 residues. The CDR3 loop reads CASSLRSNTGELFF. CDR3 in DNA: TGTGCCAGCAGCCTCAGAAGTAACACCGGGGAGCTGTTTTTT.

In its sample, this clonotype was seen many times. This chain joins TRBV7-6 and TRBJ2-7; D is undetermined. The CDR3 contains 16 residues. In germline, CDR1 is SGHVS, CDR2 FNYEAQ. V lost 5 bases, J lost 0 bases, and 17 bases lay in between. CDR3 DNA: TGTGCCAGCAGCCCACTTAGCCGGAGCAACTCCTACGAGCAGTACTTC. This codes for CASSPLSRSNSYEQYF.

This clonotype was found many times. The V and J genes are TRBV7-8 and TRBJ2-2, with D possibly matching TRBD1 (6 bases). The CDR3 has 16 amino acids. Germline loops: CDR1 SGHVS, CDR2 FQNEAQ. Trimming removed 1 base from V and 6 bases from J, with 15 bases in between. CDR3 residues: CASSLVRDTYSGELFF. The DNA for the CDR3 is TGTGCCAGCAGCTTAGTCCGGGACACTTACTCCGGGGAGCTGTTTTTT.

This clonotype appeared many times. The chain carries TRBV7-6 and TRBJ2-7, with TRBD1 matching over 7 bases. The CDR3 loop spans 14 amino acids. Germline V gene sequence: CDR1 SGHVS, CDR2 FNYEAQ. The ends lost 5 bases at V and 1 base at J; junction bases unmatched: 5. As DNA, the CDR3 is TGTGCCAGCAGCCTGGGACAGCTATCCTACGAGCAGTACTTC. This encodes CASSLGQLSYEQYF.

This clonotype was seen at least ten times. J is TRBJ2-7 and V is TRBV4-3; D is possibly TRBD1 or TRBD2 (7 bases each). Germline V gene lookup returns CDR1 LGHNA and CDR2 YSLEER. V was cut by 0 bases and J by 7 bases, with 16 bases left in between. The CDR3 totals 15 residues. The CDR3 is CASSQDAQGEGEQYF. CDR3 nucleotides: TGCGCCAGCAGCCAAGATGCGCAGGGGGAGGGGGAGCAGTACTTC.

A remark on this clonotype: With a much larger clone just one base away, this may be a read error. The chain uses TRBV3-1 and TRBJ1-4, with a possible D match to TRBD1 (5 bases). This CDR3 region has 15 residues. Germline lookup yields CDR1 LGHDT and CDR2 YNNKEL (reference sequence). The CDR3 loop is CASSQGGSTNEKLLF. Written as DNA, the CDR3 is TGTGCCAGCAGCCAGGGGGGTTCAACTAATGAAAAACTGTTATTT.

The V and J genes are TRBV12-3 or TRBV12-4 and TRBJ1-1; 7 bases fit TRBD1. Unmatched junction bases numbered 7, after V lost 5 bases and J lost 4 bases. The CDR3 contains 14 residues. The CDR3, as DNA: TGTGCCAGCAGTCTGGGGACAGCTACCACTGAAGCTTTCTTT. Amino acid sequence: CASSLGTATTEAFF.

The V gene is TRBV7-2, the J gene TRBJ2-5, with D uncertain. Per the germline V gene, CDR1 is SGHTA and CDR2 is FQGNSA. Trimming removed 2 bases from V and 5 bases from J, with 15 bases in between. The CDR3 is 15 amino acids. The CDR3 loop reads CASSLSFGRSETQYF. CDR3 DNA sequence: TGTGCCAGCAGCTTATCGTTTGGGCGGTCGGAGACCCAGTACTTC.

This clonotype was counted at least ten times. The rearrangement links TRBV5-1 to TRBJ1-4; D might be TRBD1 (6 bases). The CDR3 loop spans 15 amino acids. Germline V gene lookup returns CDR1 SGHRS and CDR2 YFSETQ. V was clipped by 1 base and J by 8 bases, with 15 bases between them. The CDR3 DNA is TGCGCCAGCAGCTTGATGGGGGCGCAGGGGGAAAAACTGTTTTTT. Translating it yields CASSLMGAQGEKLFF.

This clonotype has ten or more counts. The chain uses TRBV6-2 or TRBV6-3 and TRBJ1-5; TRBD1 might be the D (6 bases). The CDR3 length is 14 residues. V lost 6 bases to trimming and J lost 2 bases, with 11 bases between them. CDR1 MNHEY and CDR2 SVGEGT come from the germline V gene. The CDR3 is CASRLAGGNQPQHF. CDR3 coding DNA: TGTGCCAGCAGGTTGGCAGGGGGCAATCAGCCCCAGCATTTT.

This clonotype occurred many times. This chain uses TRBV23-1 with TRBJ2-3; 7 positions match TRBD2. TRBV23-1 has ORF status, its function being uncertain. The CDR3 is 16 residues long. The junction had 10 bases not matched to a gene; V was cut back by 6 bases and J by 1 base. CDR3: CASSLLLAQGTDTQYF. The CDR3 DNA reads as TGCGCCAGCAGCCTCTTACTAGCGCAGGGCACAGATACGCAGTATTTT.